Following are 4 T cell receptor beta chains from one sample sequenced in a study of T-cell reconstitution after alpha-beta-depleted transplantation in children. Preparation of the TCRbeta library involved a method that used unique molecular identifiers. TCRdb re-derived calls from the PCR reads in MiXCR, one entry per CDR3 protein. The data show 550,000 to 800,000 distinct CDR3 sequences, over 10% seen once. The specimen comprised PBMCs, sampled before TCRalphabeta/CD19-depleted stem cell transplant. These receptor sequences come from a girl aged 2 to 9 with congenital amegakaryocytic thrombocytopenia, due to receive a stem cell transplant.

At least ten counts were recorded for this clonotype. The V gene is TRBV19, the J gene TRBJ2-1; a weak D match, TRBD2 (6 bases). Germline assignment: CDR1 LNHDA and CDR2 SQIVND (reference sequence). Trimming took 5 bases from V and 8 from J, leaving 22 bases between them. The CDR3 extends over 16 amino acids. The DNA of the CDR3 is TGTGCCAGTAGTCTTGGCGGGAAGGTATTCTTGGATGAGCAGTTCTTC. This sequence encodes CASSLGGKVFLDEQFF. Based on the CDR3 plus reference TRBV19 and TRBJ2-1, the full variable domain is DGGITQSPKYLFRKEGQNVTLSCEQNLNHDAMYWYRQDPGQGLRLIYYSQIVNDFQKGDIAEGYSVSREKKESFPLTVTSAQKNPTAFYLCASSLGGKVFLDEQFFGPGTRLTVL.

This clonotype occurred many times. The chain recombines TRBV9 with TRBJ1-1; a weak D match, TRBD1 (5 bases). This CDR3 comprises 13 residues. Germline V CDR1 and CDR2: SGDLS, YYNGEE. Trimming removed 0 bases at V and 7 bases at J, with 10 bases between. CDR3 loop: CASSVAGRDEAFF. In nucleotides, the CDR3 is TGTGCCAGCAGCGTAGCCGGCAGGGATGAAGCTTTCTTT.

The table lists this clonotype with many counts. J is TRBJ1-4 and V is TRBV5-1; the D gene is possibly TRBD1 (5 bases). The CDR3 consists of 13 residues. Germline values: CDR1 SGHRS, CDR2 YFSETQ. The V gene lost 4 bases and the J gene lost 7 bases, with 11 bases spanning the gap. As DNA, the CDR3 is TGCGCCAGCAGCGAGGACAACGGTGAAAAACTGTTTTTT. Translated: CASSEDNGEKLFF. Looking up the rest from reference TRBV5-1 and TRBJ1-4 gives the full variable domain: KAGVTQTPRYLIKTRGQQVTLSCSPISGHRSVSWYQQTPGQGLQFLFEYFSETQRNKGNFPGRFSGRQFSNSRSEMNVSTLELGDSALYLCASSEDNGEKLFFGSGTQLSVL.

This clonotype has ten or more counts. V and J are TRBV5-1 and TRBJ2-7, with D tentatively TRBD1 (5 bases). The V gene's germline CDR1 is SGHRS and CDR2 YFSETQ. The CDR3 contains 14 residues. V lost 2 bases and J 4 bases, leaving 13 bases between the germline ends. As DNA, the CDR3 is TGCGCCAGCAGCTTCTCCAGGGAAACTTACGAGCAGTACTTC. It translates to CASSFSRETYEQYF.